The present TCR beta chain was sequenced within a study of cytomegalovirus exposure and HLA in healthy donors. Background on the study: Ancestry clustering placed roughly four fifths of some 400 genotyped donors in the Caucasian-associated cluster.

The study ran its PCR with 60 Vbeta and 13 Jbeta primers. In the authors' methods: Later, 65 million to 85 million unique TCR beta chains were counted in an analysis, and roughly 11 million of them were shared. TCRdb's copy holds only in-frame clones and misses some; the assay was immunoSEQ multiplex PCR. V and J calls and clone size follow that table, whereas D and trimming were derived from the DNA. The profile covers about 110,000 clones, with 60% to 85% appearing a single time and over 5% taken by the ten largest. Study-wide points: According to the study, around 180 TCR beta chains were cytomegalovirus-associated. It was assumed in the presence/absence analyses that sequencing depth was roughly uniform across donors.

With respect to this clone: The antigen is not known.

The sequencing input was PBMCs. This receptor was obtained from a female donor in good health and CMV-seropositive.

The CDR3 loop is CASSVAVAAQETQYF. Written as DNA, the CDR3 is TGTGCCAGCAGCGTAGCCGTAGCGGCGCAAGAGACCCAGTACTTC. V is TRBV9 and J is TRBJ2-5, with a possible D match to TRBD2 (6 bases). Germline lookup yields CDR1 SGDLS and CDR2 YYNGEE. The V gene lost 0 bases and the J gene lost 2 bases, with 11 bases spanning the gap. CDR3 length equals 15 residues.